This T cell receptor (beta chain) was captured in a study of CD8 T cells in ankylosing spondylitis. Findings of the study overall: Blood from ankylosing spondylitis patients appeared to carry a characteristic eight-variant TCR beta motif.

TCRdb re-called the 5' RACE reads through MiXCR, storing one row per CDR3 protein. This sample yields 200,000 to 250,000 distinct CDR3 sequences, of which about 10% are seen a single time; about a fifth belongs to the top ten. Germline V gene data show CDR1 as MDHEN and CDR2 as SYDVKM. The ends were cut back, 6 bases at V and 7 bases at J, with 18 bases in the middle. The CDR3 sequence is 14 residues long. Remarks on this clonotype: Its antigen is undetermined. A read error may be the cause here, since a much bigger clone is one base away.

The sequence was collected from a male donor with ankylosing spondylitis or in good health (not recorded which). The V call is TRBV28, the J call TRBJ1-2, with D maybe TRBD1 (5 bases). The sample consisted of blood, either unsorted or a sorted T cell fraction (not recorded which). The CDR3 protein is CASRVGTSPGGYTF. The DNA of the CDR3 is TGTGCCAGCAGGGTTGGGACCTCCCCTGGTGGCTACACCTTC.